Below are 7 T cell receptor beta chains sequenced from a single sample in a study of blood T cell repertoires in COVID-19. The assay was immunoSEQ multiplex PCR, and TCRdb's table has in-frame clones only and misses some. The sample holds about 120,000 clones, around 79% seen once. What was sequenced was peripheral blood. The receptors here all came from a man in his 70s with acute or convalescent COVID-19.

The rearrangement links TRBV4-1 to TRBJ1-1; no definite D call. V lost 4 bases and J lost 0, with 9 bases in between. Looked up from germline, CDR1 is MGHRA and CDR2 is YSYEKL. The CDR3 consists of 14 residues. CDR3 DNA sequence: TGCGCCAGCAGCCGAGGGCCGGTGAACACTGAAGCTTTCTTT. Its translation is CASSRGPVNTEAFF.

The CDR3 DNA reads as TGTGCCAGCTCAAGAGCAGGACAGCCGCTAGACCTCCACTTT. Encoded protein: CASSRAGQPLDLHF. The rearrangement links TRBV18 to TRBJ1-6, with D perhaps matching TRBD1 (6 bases). The CDR3 runs to 14 residues. Germline CDR1 KGHSH, CDR2 LQKENI. V was clipped by 5 bases and J by 15 bases, with 20 bases between them.

The genes are TRBV4-2 and TRBJ2-1; the match to TRBD1 covers 12 bases. The germline V gene encodes CDR1 LGHNA and CDR2 YNFKEQ. Trimming cost V 5 bases and J 4 bases; bases outside gene matches: 12. This CDR3 has 18 amino acids. CDR3 protein: CASSDRDRGRPTYNEQFF. Written as DNA, the CDR3 is TGTGCCAGCAGCGACCGGGACAGGGGGCGCCCTACTTACAATGAGCAGTTCTTC.

V and J are TRBV5-1 and TRBJ2-7; D might be TRBD1 (5 bases). The V end was cut by 4 bases, the J end by 3 bases, with 8 bases between. Germline CDR1 and CDR2: SGHRS and YFSETQ. The CDR3 contains 12 residues. DNA of the CDR3: TGCGCCAGCAGCGTGCAGGGCTACGAGCAGTACTTC. Translating it yields CASSVQGYEQYF. The entire variable domain, with the rest obtained from reference TRBV5-1 and TRBJ2-7, is as follows: KAGVTQTPRYLIKTRGQQVTLSCSPISGHRSVSWYQQTPGQGLQFLFEYFSETQRNKGNFPGRFSGRQFSNSRSEMNVSTLELGDSALYLCASSVQGYEQYFGPGTRLTVT.

This clone was detected a few times. This sequence joins TRBV19 and TRBJ1-5, with a weak D call TRBD1 (5 bases). CDR3 length: 16 amino acids. The germline V and J ends were trimmed by 7 bases and 2 bases, with 18 bases remaining between them. In germline, CDR1 is LNHDA, CDR2 SQIVND (reference sequence). In DNA, the CDR3 is TGTGCCAGTACCATTGGGGGGGGAATGGGCAATCAGCCCCAGCATTTT. Amino acid sequence: CASTIGGGMGNQPQHF. Looking up the rest from reference TRBV19 and TRBJ1-5 gives the full variable domain: DGGITQSPKYLFRKEGQNVTLSCEQNLNHDAMYWYRQDPGQGLRLIYYSQIVNDFQKGDIAEGYSVSREKKESFPLTVTSAQKNPTAFYLCASTIGGGMGNQPQHFGDGTRLSIL.

The gene calls are TRBV5-4 and TRBJ1-2; possibly TRBD1 for D (5 bases). CDR3 length equals 13 residues. V lost 0 bases to trimming and J lost 4 bases, with 7 bases between them. CDR1 is SGHNT, CDR2 YYREEE, per germline (reference sequence). This chain's CDR3 is CASSLGQIYGYTF. CDR3 sequence (DNA): TGTGCCAGCAGCTTGGGACAGATCTATGGCTACACCTTC.

The genes are TRBV5-1 and TRBJ2-3; D is possibly TRBD2 (5 bases). CDR3 length equals 16 residues. The V gene lost 1 base and the J gene lost 4 bases, with 16 bases spanning the gap. The germline CDR1 and CDR2 sequences are SGHRS and YFSETQ. The CDR3 coding sequence is TGCGCCAGCAGCTTGATGAGGCCTAGCTTGGCAGATACGCAGTATTTT. Translated, it gives CASSLMRPSLADTQYF.